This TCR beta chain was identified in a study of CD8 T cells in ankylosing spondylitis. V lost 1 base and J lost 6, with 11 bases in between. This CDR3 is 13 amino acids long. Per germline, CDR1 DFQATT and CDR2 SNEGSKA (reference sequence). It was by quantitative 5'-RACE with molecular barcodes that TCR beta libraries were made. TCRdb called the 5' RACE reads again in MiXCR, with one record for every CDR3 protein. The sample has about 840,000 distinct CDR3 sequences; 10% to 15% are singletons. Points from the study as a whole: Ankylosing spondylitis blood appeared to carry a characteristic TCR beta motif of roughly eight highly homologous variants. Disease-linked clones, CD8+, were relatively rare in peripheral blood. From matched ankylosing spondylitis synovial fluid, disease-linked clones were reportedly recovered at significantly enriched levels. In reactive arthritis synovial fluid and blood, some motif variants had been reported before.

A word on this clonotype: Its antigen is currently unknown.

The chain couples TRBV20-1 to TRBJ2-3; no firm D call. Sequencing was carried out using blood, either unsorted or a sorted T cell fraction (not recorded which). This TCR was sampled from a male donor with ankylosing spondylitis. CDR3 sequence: CSARGRSRDTQYF. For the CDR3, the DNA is TGCAGTGCTAGAGGTCGAAGCCGCGATACGCAGTATTTT.